Given below is one T cell receptor beta chain in context. This sample is drawn from a study of control samples from healthy donors and cancer patients. The data were produced by immunoSEQ multiplex PCR, yet TCRdb's version contains in-frame clones alone and is incomplete. The sample holds around 70,000 clones, under 90% seen once. The CDR3 loop spans 13 amino acids. V was clipped by 0 bases and J by 2 bases, with 5 bases between them. CDR1 and CDR2 (germline): SGHKS, YYEKEE (reference sequence). The clonotype was recovered from a woman in her forties or fifties with colorectal cancer. The sample consisted of PBMCs. The chain combines TRBV5-5 with TRBJ1-2; D unresolved. The CDR3 sequence is CASSLGQNYGYTF. The CDR3 coding sequence is TGTGCCAGCAGCTTGGGACAAAACTATGGCTACACCTTC.